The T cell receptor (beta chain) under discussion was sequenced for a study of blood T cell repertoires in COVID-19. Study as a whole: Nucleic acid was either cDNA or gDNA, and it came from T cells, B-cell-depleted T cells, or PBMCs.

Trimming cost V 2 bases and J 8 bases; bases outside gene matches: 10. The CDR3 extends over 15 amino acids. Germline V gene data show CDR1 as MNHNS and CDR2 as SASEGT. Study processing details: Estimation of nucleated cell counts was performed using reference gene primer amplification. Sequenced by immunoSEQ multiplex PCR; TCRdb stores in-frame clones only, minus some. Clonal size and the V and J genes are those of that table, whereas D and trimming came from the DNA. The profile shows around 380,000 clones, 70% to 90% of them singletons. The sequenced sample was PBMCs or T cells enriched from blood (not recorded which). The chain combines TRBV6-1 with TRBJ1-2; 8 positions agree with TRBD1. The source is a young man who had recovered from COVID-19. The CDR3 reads CASSEFSAGGSGYTF. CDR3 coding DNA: TGTGCCAGCAGTGAATTCTCGGCAGGGGGCTCGGGCTACACCTTC.